Given below is one T cell receptor (beta chain) in context. The clone's antigen remains unknown. The record has no base qualities; no much larger clone is one base away. The data originate from a study of T cell responses to AZD1222 COVID-19 vaccine (dated by TCRdb to about 2021). About the full investigation: AZD1222 recipients whose second dose came at about 4 weeks and those whose second dose came at about 12 weeks were combined into one group, since spike-specific TCR depth and breadth did not differ between the two schedules. A total of more than 230 trial participants underwent TCR sequencing, of whom roughly 210 had received two doses of AZD1222 and 26 had received two doses of the MenACWY control vaccine. Trial participants were enrolled by age into subgroups of 18-55, 56-69 and 70-plus years, and around 150, 29 and 61 TCR-sequenced participants, respectively, were included in these subgroups. Broad study findings and their caveats: Reportedly, close to half of the unique spike-specific TCRs recognized epitopes lying outside the regions that are mutated in the B.1.351 and B.1.1.7 variants. Most participants were white British and females outnumbered males, and the authors suggested that clonal diversity may have been underestimated. The vaccine-associated CD4 TCRs covered the entire spike protein, and the dominant responses fell in regions 160-218 and 743-854. Conclusions about previously exposed vaccinees are limited, since just a handful of AZD1222 recipients were seropositive for SARS-CoV-2 at baseline. No day 14 peak-response samples were available, so repertoires were characterized only after the peak T cell response. The 56-69-year group was small, and its depth increase did not reach significance, likely because of low power. After two AZD1222 doses, both the breadth and the depth of spike-specific TCRs were significantly higher than at day 0 and than in MenACWY recipients.

The CDR3 regions of human TCRbeta chains were subjected to immunosequencing. Per the source publication's procedure: TCRs in the repertoires were matched against a reference library of SARS-CoV-2-specific TCRs that had been generated with the MIRA antigen-specificity platform. Breadth was defined as the fraction of unique TCRs that were SARS-CoV-2-associated, and depth was defined as the fraction of total T cells that were SARS-CoV-2-associated. Using the MIRA data, each spike-specific TCR was assigned both to the spike region to which the TCR was reactive and to a CD4 or CD8 class. Log10-transformed breadth and depth values were compared by one-way ANOVA with Sidak's multiple comparisons tests. In its TCRdb copy, this immuneACCESS table keeps in-frame sequences only and misses some clones. Where compared with another copy, unresolved V genes explain less than half of these, and the others have no known cause. That table is the source of V, J and clone size, and D and trimming were worked out from the DNA. The sample data list about 160,000 clones, and 91% of these were observed just once. The top ten constitute approximately 2% of the sample.

Trimming costs V 5 bases and J 1 base, and their ends lie 15 bases apart. From cysteine to phenylalanine, the CDR3 is 15 amino acids long. The DNA shown is the 45-base CDR3, in frame from base 1. In the germline V gene, CDR1 corresponds to SGHTA and CDR2 to FQGNSA. The time point label on this specimen signifies: baseline before first vaccination. Vaccinee samples came from UK trials COV001 and COV002, including a single-blind randomized controlled phase 2/3 trial of AZD1222 (ChAdOx1 nCoV-19) in healthy adults. Trial participant PBMC samples were collected at day 0 and day 28 after the second dose for TCRbeta chain sequencing.

Sequencing used peripheral blood, obtained on day 0 of AZD1222 vaccination. This receptor was identified in an adult in good health. Rearrangement joined TRBV7-2 to TRBJ2-7, with the identity of the D gene unclear. The CDR3: CASSPKGFKSYEQYF. The DNA sequence reads TGTGCCAGCAGCCCCAAGGGATTCAAATCCTACGAGCAGTACTTC.